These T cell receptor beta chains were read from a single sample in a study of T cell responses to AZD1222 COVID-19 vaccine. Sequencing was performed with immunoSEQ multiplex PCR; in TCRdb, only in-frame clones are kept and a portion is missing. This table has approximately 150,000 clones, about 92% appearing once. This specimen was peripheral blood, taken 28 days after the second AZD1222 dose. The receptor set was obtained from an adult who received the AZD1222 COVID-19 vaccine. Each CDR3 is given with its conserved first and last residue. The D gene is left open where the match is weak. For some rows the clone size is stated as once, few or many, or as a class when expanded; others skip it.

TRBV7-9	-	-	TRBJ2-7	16	TGTGCCAGCAGCTTAACATCGGGGCGGATCTCCTACGAGCAGTACTTC	CASSLTSGRISYEQYF
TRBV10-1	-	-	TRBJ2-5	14	TGCGCCAGCAAACGATGTAAGCTCCAAGAGACCCAGTACTTC	CASKRCKLQETQYF
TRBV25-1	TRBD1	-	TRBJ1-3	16	TGTGCCAGCAGTGACACGACAGGGAATGTTGGAAACACCATATATTTT	CASSDTTGNVGNTIYF
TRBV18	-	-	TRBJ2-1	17	TGTGCCAGCTCACCGTTTTTTGGCGGGGCTAACAACAATGAGCAGTTCTTC	CASSPFFGGANNNEQFF
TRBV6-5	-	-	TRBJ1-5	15	TGTGCCAGCAGTCCCCAAATGGGTGGCAATCAGCCCCAGCATTTT	CASSPQMGGNQPQHF
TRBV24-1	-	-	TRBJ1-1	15	TGTGCCACCAGTGATAGTTCGAGTACAAACACTGAAGCTTTCTTT	CATSDSSSTNTEAFF
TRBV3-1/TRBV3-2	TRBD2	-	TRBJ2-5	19	TGTGCCAGCACCAGCCACCCGGGACTAGCGGGAGGAACCCAAGAGACCCAGTACTTC	CASTSHPGLAGGTQETQYF
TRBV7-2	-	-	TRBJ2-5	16	TGTGCCAGCAGCGGGGGGACGGCCGGTTTTCAAGAGACCCAGTACTTC	CASSGGTAGFQETQYF
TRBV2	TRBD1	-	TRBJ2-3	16	TGTGCCAGCAGTGAAGGGACAGGGGGCTTGGGAGATACGCAGTATTTT	CASSEGTGGLGDTQYF
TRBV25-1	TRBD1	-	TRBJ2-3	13	TGTGCCAGCAGAATAACAGGGGCAGATACGCAGTATTTT	CASRITGADTQYF
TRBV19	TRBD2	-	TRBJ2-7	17	TGTGCCAGTAGTCGGGTAGCGGGAGGGCGGAGCTCCTACGAGCAGTACTTC	CASSRVAGGRSSYEQYF
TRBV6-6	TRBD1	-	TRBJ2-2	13	TGTGCCAGCAGAGACAGGGGGACCGGGGAGCTGTTTTTT	CASRDRGTGELFF
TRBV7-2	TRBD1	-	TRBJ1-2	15	TGTGCCAGCACACCCCTAGCCGGGACAGTCCTCCCCCTACCCTTC	CASTPLAGTVLPLPF
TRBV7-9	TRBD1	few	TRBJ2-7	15	TGTGCCAGCAGCTACGGACAGGGGCCAAACTACGAGCAGTACTTC	CASSYGQGPNYEQYF
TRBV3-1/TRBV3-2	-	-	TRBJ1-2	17	TGTGCCAGCAGCCACAGAGGTGCAACAGGCGCCCAAGGTGGCTACACCTTC	CASSHRGATGAQGGYTF
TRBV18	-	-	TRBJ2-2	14	TGTGCCAGCTCACCGGGACGGAACACCGGGGAGCTGTTTTTT	CASSPGRNTGELFF
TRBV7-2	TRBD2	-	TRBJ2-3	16	TGTGCCAGCAGCTTAGGGCTAGCGGGAGGAATAGATACGCAGTATTTT	CASSLGLAGGIDTQYF
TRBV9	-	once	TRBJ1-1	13	TGTGCCAGCAGCGCCCACTCAAACACTGAAGCTTTCTTT	CASSAHSNTEAFF
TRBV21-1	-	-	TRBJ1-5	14	TGTGCCAGCAGCGCCAGATCGGGCAATCAGCCCCAGCATTTT	CASSARSGNQPQHF
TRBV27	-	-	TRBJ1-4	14	TGTGCCAGCAGTTTATCTACAACTAATGAAAAACTGTTTTTT	CASSLSTTNEKLFF
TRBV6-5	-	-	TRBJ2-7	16	TGTGCCAGCAGTTACGATGTGGGCGTGGGAGCTGGCGAGCAGTACTTC	CASSYDVGVGAGEQYF
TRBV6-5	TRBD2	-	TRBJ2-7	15	TGTGCCAGCAGTTCGGAGCGGGGGGGGACTTACGAGCAGTACTTC	CASSSERGGTYEQYF
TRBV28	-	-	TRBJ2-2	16	TGTGCCAGCAGTCTATCTCCGGGGACTAACACCGGGGAGCTGTTTTTT	CASSLSPGTNTGELFF
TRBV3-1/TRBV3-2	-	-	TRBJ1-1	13	TGTGCCAGCAGCCAAATTACGAGCACTGAAGCTTTCTTT	CASSQITSTEAFF
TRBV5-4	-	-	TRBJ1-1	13	TGTGCCAGCAGCTTAAGGGGGTACACTGAAGCTTTCTTT	CASSLRGYTEAFF
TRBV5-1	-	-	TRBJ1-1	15	TGCGCCAGCAGCTTGGATCGCTTCCCGGGACCTGAAGCTTTCTTT	CASSLDRFPGPEAFF
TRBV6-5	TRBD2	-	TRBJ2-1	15	TGTGCCAGCAGGCGGACTAGCGGGAACTACAATGAGCAGTTCTTC	CASRRTSGNYNEQFF
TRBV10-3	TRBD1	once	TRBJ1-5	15	TGTGCCATCAGTCCCGAGGACAGGGGCAATCAGCCCCAGCATTTT	CAISPEDRGNQPQHF
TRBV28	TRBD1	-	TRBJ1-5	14	TGTGCCAGCAGTTTAGAGGGGGCGGGTCAGCCCCAGCATTTT	CASSLEGAGQPQHF
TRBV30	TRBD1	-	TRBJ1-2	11	TGTGCCTGGAGAGGGACAGCTGGCTACACCTTC	CAWRGTAGYTF
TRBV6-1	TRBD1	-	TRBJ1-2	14	TGTGCCAGCAGTGAACGACAGGGTTTAGATGGCTACACCTTC	CASSERQGLDGYTF
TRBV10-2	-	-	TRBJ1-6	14	TGCGCCAGCAGTTCGACAGAGATCAATTCACCCCTCCACTTT	CASSSTEINSPLHF
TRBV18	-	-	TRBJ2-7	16	TGTGCCAGCTCACCAGCCCCCCGGCAGGGATTGAGCGAGCAGTACTTC	CASSPAPRQGLSEQYF
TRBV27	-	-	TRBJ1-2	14	TGTGCCAGCAGTTTAAGCCGTTTTAGCTATGGCTACACCTTC	CASSLSRFSYGYTF
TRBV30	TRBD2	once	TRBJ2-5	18	TGTGCCTGGAGTGTAGCACTAGCGGGGGGGTTGAGGAAGGAGACCCAGTACTTC	CAWSVALAGGLRKETQYF
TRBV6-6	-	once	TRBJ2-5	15	TGTGCCAGCAGTCCGGGCGGGGTAGGGGGAGAGACCCAGTACTTC	CASSPGGVGGETQYF
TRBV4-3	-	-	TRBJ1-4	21	TGCGCCAGCAGCCAAGATAATGTATTGGGGAATTGGGTAGAGACCAATGAAAAACTGTTTTTT	CASSQDNVLGNWVETNEKLFF
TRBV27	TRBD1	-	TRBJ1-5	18	TGTGCCAGCAGTCTCTACTCGGGACAGTTATATAGCAATCAGCCCCAGCATTTT	CASSLYSGQLYSNQPQHF
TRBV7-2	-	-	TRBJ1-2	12	TGTGCCAGCAGCCTGATGACCTATGGCTACACCTTC	CASSLMTYGYTF
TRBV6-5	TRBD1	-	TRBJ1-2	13	TGTGCCAGCAGTTACAACGACAGGGATGGCTACACCTTC	CASSYNDRDGYTF
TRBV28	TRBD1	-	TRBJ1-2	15	TGTGCCAGCAGTTTAGTGGGGACAGGGGGCCCGAAAAACACCTTC	CASSLVGTGGPKNTF
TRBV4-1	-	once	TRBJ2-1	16	TGCGCCAGCAGCCAGGACCCAGGGGGGGACTACAATGAGCAGTTCTTC	CASSQDPGGDYNEQFF
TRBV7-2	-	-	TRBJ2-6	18	TGTGCCAGCAGCCCTAGAAGCCCCCAGGTCTCTGGGGCCAACGTCCTGACTTTC	CASSPRSPQVSGANVLTF
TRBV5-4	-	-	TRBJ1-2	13	TGTGCCAGCAGCTTGGCTGAGCCCTATGGCTACACCTTC	CASSLAEPYGYTF
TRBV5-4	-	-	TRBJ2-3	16	TGTGCCAGCAGCCCCCGGCCGGGGTCCCACACAGATACGCAGTATTTT	CASSPRPGSHTDTQYF
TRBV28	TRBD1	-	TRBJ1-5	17	TGTGCCAGCAATACCGGGACAGGGGGCGCGACGGATCAGCCCCAGCATTTT	CASNTGTGGATDQPQHF
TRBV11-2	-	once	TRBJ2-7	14	TGTGCCAGCAGCTTAGATAGGGGCCAGTCCGAGCAGTACTTC	CASSLDRGQSEQYF
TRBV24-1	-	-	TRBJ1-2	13	TGTGCCACCAGTGATCGGCAGGGGATGGGCTACACCTTC	CATSDRQGMGYTF
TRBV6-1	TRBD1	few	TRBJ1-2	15	TGTGCCAGCAGTGAAGTGACAGGGAGTTCCTATGGCTACACCTTC	CASSEVTGSSYGYTF
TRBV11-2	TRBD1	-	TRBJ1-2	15	TGTGCCAGCAGCTTAGTCGGGGGACAGGCAAATGGCTACACCTTC	CASSLVGGQANGYTF
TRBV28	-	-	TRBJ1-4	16	TGTGCCAGCAGACCCCGGACTCATGCAACTAATGAAAAACTGTTTTTT	CASRPRTHATNEKLFF
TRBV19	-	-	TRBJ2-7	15	TGTGCCAGTAGTATAGAAGGTGGCAAGACCTACGAGCAGTACTTC	CASSIEGGKTYEQYF
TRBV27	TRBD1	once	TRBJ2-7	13	TGTGCCAGCAGATTCCAGGGGGCTGAGGAGCAGTACTTC	CASRFQGAEEQYF
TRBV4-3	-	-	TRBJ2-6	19	TGCGCCAGCAGCCAAGGCTCGCGTCAGGCCTTCTCTGGGGCCAACGTCCTGACTTTC	CASSQGSRQAFSGANVLTF
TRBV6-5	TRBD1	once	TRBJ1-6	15	TGTGCCAGCAGTCTCCGGGACAGGGCAAATTCACCCCTCCACTTT	CASSLRDRANSPLHF
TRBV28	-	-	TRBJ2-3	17	TGTGCCAGCAGTAGCCAGAGGAGGGCTATTAGCACAGATACGCAGTATTTT	CASSSQRRAISTDTQYF
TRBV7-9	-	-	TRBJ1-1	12	TGTGCCAGCTTGTCGGTGAACACTGAAGCTTTCTTT	CASLSVNTEAFF